This TCR beta chain was identified in a study of control samples from healthy donors and cancer patients (dated by TCRdb to the early 2020s). The CDR3 covers 17 residues, taking in both the cysteine and the phenylalanine. The CDR3 DNA has 51 bases and is translated from base 1. Per the germline V gene (reference sequence), MNHEY is the CDR1 and SMNVEV is the CDR2. V loses 1 base, J loses 0 bases, and the germline ends lie 10 bases apart. Library construction relied on the immunoSEQ multiplex PCR assay. As stored in TCRdb, this immuneACCESS dataset retains in-frame rearrangements with V and J assigned. A fraction of the clones does not appear; measured against another copy, unresolved V genes explain less than half of the discrepancy, and the remainder lacks a known reason. This sample lists 96,000 or so clones; approximately 93% were detected once. Clones ranked in the top ten supply about 8.8% of the sample.

A remark on this clone: This receptor's antigen is unknown. No base quality information exists; no much larger clone differs at one position.

Material: blood. The receptor's source is a man aged 18 to 30 in good health. Rearrangement joined TRBV27 to TRBJ2-6, with the D gene not clear enough to name. The bases are TGTGCCAGCAGTTTATGGGATAGTAGCTCTGGGGCCAACGTCCTGACTTTC. Its protein is CASSLWDSSSGANVLTF.